A selection of T cell receptor beta chains follows, all from one sample in a study of early T cells in non-severe SARS-CoV-2 infection. MiXCR, applied by TCRdb to the 5' RACE reads, yields one record per CDR3 protein. This table has about 35,000 distinct CDR3 sequences, approximately 4.6% appearing once. Sequences were obtained from whole blood. The receptors were sampled from an adult who was a healthcare worker with PCR-confirmed SARS-CoV-2 infection or an uninfected control (not recorded which). CDR3s include the opening cysteine and the closing phenylalanine or tryptophan. Each record gives: V gene, clone size, D gene, J gene, CDR3 protein, CDR3 DNA. The D gene is left open where the match is weak. Expanded clones are given a class, and other clones once, few, many or no size at all.

>TRBV3-1|many|TRBD1|TRBJ1-2
CASSQDVGQVYGYTF
TGTGCCAGCAGCCAAGACGTCGGACAGGTCTATGGCTACACCTTC
>TRBV19|-|TRBD1|TRBJ1-2
CASSPRDRGVFHGYTF
TGTGCCAGTAGTCCGAGGGACAGGGGAGTCTTTCACGGCTACACCTTC
>TRBV11-3|many|-|TRBJ2-2
CASSTGTGELFF
TGTGCCAGCAGTACAGGCACCGGGGAGCTGTTTTTT
>TRBV18|-|TRBD1|TRBJ1-2
CASSPRTGLNNYGYTF
TGTGCCAGCTCACCCCGGACAGGATTGAATAACTATGGCTACACCTTC
>TRBV19|many|-|TRBJ2-3
CASSRRPGTDTQYF
TGTGCCAGTAGTAGGAGGCCGGGGACAGATACGCAGTATTTT
>TRBV7-2|many|TRBD2|TRBJ2-3
CASSLKAGVTDTQYF
TGTGCCAGCAGCTTGAAAGCGGGGGTTACAGATACGCAGTATTTT
>TRBV12-3/TRBV12-4|many|TRBD1|TRBJ2-3
CASSSSPDRVYTDTQYF
TGTGCCAGCAGTTCCTCCCCCGACAGGGTATACACAGATACGCAGTATTTT
>TRBV28|many|-|TRBJ2-1
CASTLSELLFSGYNEQFF
TGTGCCAGCACCCTATCCGAGCTCTTATTTTCGGGCTACAATGAGCAGTTCTTC
>TRBV5-1|many|-|TRBJ1-5
CASSSTTGRSNQPQHF
TGCGCCAGCAGCTCTACGACAGGACGTAGCAATCAGCCCCAGCATTTT
>TRBV7-3|many|-|TRBJ2-3
CASSYRVTDTQYF
TGTGCCAGCAGCTACAGGGTCACAGATACGCAGTATTTT
>TRBV2|few|TRBD1|TRBJ1-1
CASSAQGGDTEAFF
TGTGCCAGCAGTGCTCAGGGGGGGGACACTGAAGCTTTCTTT
>TRBV7-2|many|-|TRBJ2-7
CASSLERSYEQYF
TGTGCCAGCAGCTTAGAGCGCTCCTACGAGCAGTACTTC
>TRBV7-8|many|-|TRBJ2-1
CASSLFRAGDNEQFF
TGTGCCAGCAGCTTATTTCGAGCGGGCGACAATGAGCAGTTCTTC
>TRBV28|many|-|TRBJ1-3
CASRQRENTIYF
TGTGCCAGCAGGCAGAGAGAAAACACCATATATTTT
>TRBV20-1|many|TRBD2|TRBJ2-3
CSARRLSSGETDTQYF
TGCAGTGCTAGACGTTTGTCTAGCGGGGAGACAGATACGCAGTATTTT
>TRBV5-1|many|TRBD1|TRBJ1-1
CASSAWTGLNTEAFF
TGCGCCAGCAGCGCATGGACAGGGTTGAACACTGAAGCTTTCTTT
>TRBV5-1|many|-|TRBJ1-1
CASSLERMKAGNTEAFF
TGCGCCAGCAGCTTGGAAAGGATGAAGGCGGGGAACACTGAAGCTTTCTTT
>TRBV18|few|TRBD1|TRBJ2-7
CASSPGQSYEQYF
TGTGCCAGCTCACCGGGACAGTCCTACGAGCAGTACTTC
>TRBV7-9|many|TRBD1|TRBJ2-1
CASSLNLGGSPYNEQFF
TGTGCCAGCAGCTTGAATCTAGGGGGCTCCCCCTACAATGAGCAGTTCTTC
>TRBV5-1|many|-|TRBJ2-2
CASSRDPTGELFF
TGCGCCAGCAGCCGGGATCCCACCGGGGAGCTGTTTTTT
>TRBV6-4|many|TRBD1|TRBJ1-1
CAGPGQSNTEAFF
TGTGCCGGACCGGGACAGTCGAACACTGAAGCTTTCTTT
>TRBV30|many|-|TRBJ2-7
CAWSAGTYEQYF
TGTGCCTGGAGCGCGGGTACCTACGAGCAGTACTTC
>TRBV5-4|few|-|TRBJ2-1
CASSLSSGAYNEQFF
TGTGCCAGCAGCTTGTCCAGCGGAGCCTACAATGAGCAGTTCTTC
>TRBV4-3|many|TRBD1|TRBJ1-2
CASSQEGSGGYGYTF
TGCGCCAGCAGCCAAGAAGGGTCAGGGGGCTATGGCTACACCTTC
>TRBV20-1|few|-|TRBJ1-5
CSATHEYSNQPQHF
TGCAGTGCTACCCACGAATATAGCAATCAGCCCCAGCATTTT
>TRBV5-1|many|-|TRBJ2-3
CASSLVGDTQYF
TGCGCCAGCAGCTTGGTGGGGGATACGCAGTATTTT
>TRBV6-1|many|-|TRBJ1-2
CASSERRANYGYTF
TGTGCCAGCAGTGAAAGGAGGGCTAACTATGGCTACACCTTC